This T cell receptor (beta chain) was identified in a study of T-cell reconstitution after alpha-beta-depleted transplantation in children. Broader study findings: Newly made T cells mostly supplied T-cell counts and diversity one year after transplant.

The CDR3 totals 15 residues. Germline CDR1 and CDR2: MNHEY and SVGEGT. Trimming shortened V by 7 bases and J by 0 bases, and 13 bases separated the two germline ends. With regard to this clonotype: Antigen specificity is unknown.

Unique molecular identifiers were built into the TCRbeta library. A single record per CDR3 protein comes from TCRdb applying MiXCR to the PCR reads. The sample shows approximately 1,000,000 distinct CDR3 sequences, about 26% of them seen only once. This receptor was obtained from a boy under two years old who had a stem cell transplant for SCID, so the T cells may come from the graft donor. The sample was PBMCs, mostly from graft donor cells, taken 360 days after TCRalphabeta/CD19-depleted stem cell transplant. The chain is built from TRBV6-2 or TRBV6-3 and TRBJ1-5; a possible D gene is TRBD1 (6 bases). This CDR3 is CASKGVQLSNQPQHF. The CDR3 DNA sequence: TGTGCCAGCAAGGGGGTACAACTTAGCAATCAGCCCCAGCATTTT.